The next 2 T cell receptor beta chains were all read from a single sample in a study of cytomegalovirus exposure and HLA in healthy donors. Researchers ran the PCR with 60 Vbeta and 13 Jbeta primers. Profiling relied on immunoSEQ multiplex PCR, and the TCRdb table lists in-frame clones only, not all of them. The top ten clones hold under 6.5% of a sample with roughly 70,000 clones, around three quarters of them seen once. Material for sequencing was PBMCs. The receptors come from a man aged 50-59 years in good health and CMV-seronegative.

V and J are TRBV27 and TRBJ1-5; TRBD1 is a possible D gene (5 bases). The CDR3 has 16 residues. V lost 2 bases to trimming and J lost 3 bases, with 14 bases between them. CDR1 and CDR2 (germline): MNHEY, SMNVEV (reference sequence). CDR3 sequence (DNA): TGTGCCAGCAGTTTAGGCCAGGGTCATTACAATCAGCCCCAGCATTTT. Translating it yields CASSLGQGHYNQPQHF.

This rearrangement joins TRBV6-5 to TRBJ2-1; 7 nucleotides agree with TRBD2. J gave up 14 bases and V 2 bases, and 12 bases lay outside the gene matches. This CDR3 is 14 amino acids long. CDR1 MNHEY and CDR2 SVGAGI come from the germline V gene. CDR3 sequence: CASSYRRESLEEFF. DNA of the CDR3: TGTGCCAGCAGTTACCGGCGGGAGAGTTTGGAGGAGTTCTTC.